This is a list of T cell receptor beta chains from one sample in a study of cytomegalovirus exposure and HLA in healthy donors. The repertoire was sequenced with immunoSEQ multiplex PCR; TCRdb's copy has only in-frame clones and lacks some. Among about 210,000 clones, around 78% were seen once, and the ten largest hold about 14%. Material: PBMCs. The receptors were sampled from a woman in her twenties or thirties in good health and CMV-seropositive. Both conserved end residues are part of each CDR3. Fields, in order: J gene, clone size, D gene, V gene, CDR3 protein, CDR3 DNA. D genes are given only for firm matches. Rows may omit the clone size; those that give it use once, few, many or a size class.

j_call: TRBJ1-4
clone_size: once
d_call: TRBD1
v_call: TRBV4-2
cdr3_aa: CASSQWRAGGVFEKLFF
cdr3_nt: TGTGCCAGCAGCCAATGGAGAGCAGGGGGTGTCTTTGAAAAACTGTTTTTT

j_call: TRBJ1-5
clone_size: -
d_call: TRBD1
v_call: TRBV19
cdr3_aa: CASTPLTGRNQPQHF
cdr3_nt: TGTGCCAGTACCCCCCTGACAGGGAGAAATCAGCCCCAGCATTTT

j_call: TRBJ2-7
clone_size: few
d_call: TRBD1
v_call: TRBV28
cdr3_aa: CASSQGGQAYEQYF
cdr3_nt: TGTGCCAGCAGCCAGGGGGGACAGGCCTACGAGCAGTACTTC

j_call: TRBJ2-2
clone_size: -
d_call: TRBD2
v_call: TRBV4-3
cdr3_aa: CASRNLIRGDTGELFF
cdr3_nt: TGCGCCAGCAGGAACCTCATTCGGGGGGACACCGGGGAGCTGTTTTTT

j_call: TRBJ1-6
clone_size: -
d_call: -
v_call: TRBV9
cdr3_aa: CASSPGGVNSPLHF
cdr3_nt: TGTGCCAGCAGCCCCGGGGGGGTTAATTCACCCCTCCACTTT

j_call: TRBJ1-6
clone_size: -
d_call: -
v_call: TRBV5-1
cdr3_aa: CASSLEQGGDSPLHF
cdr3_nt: TGCGCCAGCAGCTTGGAACAGGGTGGGGATTCACCCCTCCACTTT

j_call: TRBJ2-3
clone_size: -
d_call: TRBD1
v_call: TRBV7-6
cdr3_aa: CASSLAAGGPDTQYF
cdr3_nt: TGTGCCAGCAGCTTAGCGGCAGGGGGACCAGATACGCAGTATTTT

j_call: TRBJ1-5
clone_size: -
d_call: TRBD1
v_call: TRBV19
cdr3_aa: CASSINRGGDQPQHF
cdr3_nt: TGTGCCAGTAGTATAAACAGGGGTGGGGATCAGCCCCAGCATTTT

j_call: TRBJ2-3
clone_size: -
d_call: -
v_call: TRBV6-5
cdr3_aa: CASGGAGAPDTQYF
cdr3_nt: TGTGCCAGCGGCGGGGCGGGGGCCCCAGATACGCAGTATTTT

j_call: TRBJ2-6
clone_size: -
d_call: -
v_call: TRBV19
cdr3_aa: CASSTHSGANVLTF
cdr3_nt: TGTGCCAGTAGTACCCACTCTGGGGCCAACGTCCTGACTTTC

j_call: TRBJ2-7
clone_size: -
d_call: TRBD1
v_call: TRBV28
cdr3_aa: CTSSPPGQGAGEQYF
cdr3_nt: TGTACCAGCAGTCCCCCGGGACAGGGGGCGGGGGAGCAGTACTTC

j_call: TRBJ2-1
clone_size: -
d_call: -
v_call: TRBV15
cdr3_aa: CATSPRARAYNEQFF
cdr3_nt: TGTGCCACCAGCCCTCGGGCCAGGGCCTACAATGAGCAGTTCTTC

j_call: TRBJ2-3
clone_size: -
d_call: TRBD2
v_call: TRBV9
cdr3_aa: CANSVAGGGADTQYF
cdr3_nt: TGTGCCAACAGCGTAGCTGGCGGGGGGGCAGATACGCAGTATTTT

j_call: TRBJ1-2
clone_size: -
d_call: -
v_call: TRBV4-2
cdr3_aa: CASSPGTYGYTF
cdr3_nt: TGTGCCAGCAGCCCAGGGACTTATGGCTACACCTTC

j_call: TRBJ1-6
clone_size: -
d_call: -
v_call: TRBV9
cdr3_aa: CASSVGDNSPLHF
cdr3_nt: TGTGCCAGCAGCGTAGGAGATAATTCACCCCTCCACTTT

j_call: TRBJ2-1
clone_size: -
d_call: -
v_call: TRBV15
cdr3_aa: CATSPWTEGNEQFF
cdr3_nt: TGTGCCACCAGCCCATGGACAGAAGGGAATGAGCAGTTCTTC

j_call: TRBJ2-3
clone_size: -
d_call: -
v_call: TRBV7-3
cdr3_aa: CASSLGAPGDTQYF
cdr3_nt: TGTGCCAGCAGCCTAGGGGCCCCGGGAGATACGCAGTATTTT

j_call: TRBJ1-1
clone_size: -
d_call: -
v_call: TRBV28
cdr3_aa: CASSGQGRDTEAFF
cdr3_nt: TGTGCCAGCAGCGGGCAGGGGAGGGACACTGAAGCTTTCTTT

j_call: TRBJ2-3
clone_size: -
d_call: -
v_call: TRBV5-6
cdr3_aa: CASSSNRLVLITDTQYF
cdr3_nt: TGTGCCAGCAGCTCTAATCGACTAGTTTTGATAACAGATACGCAGTATTTT

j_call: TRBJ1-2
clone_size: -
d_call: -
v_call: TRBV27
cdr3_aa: CASSLRGYGYTF
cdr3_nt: TGTGCCAGCAGTTTGCGGGGGTATGGCTACACCTTC

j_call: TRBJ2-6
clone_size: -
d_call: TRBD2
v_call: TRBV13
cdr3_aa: CASSSTTSGRESGANVLTF
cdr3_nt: TGTGCCAGCAGCTCGACGACTAGCGGGAGGGAGTCTGGGGCCAACGTCCTGACTTTC

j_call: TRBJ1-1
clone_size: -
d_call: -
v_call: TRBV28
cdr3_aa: CASSPQVPNTEAFF
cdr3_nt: TGTGCCAGCAGTCCTCAGGTACCGAACACTGAAGCTTTCTTT

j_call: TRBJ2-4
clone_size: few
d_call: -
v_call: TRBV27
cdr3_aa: CASSPEVVGDIQYF
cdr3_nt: TGTGCCAGCAGTCCAGAGGTAGTGGGAGACATTCAGTACTTC

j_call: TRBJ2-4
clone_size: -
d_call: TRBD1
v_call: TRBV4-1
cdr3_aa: CASSQNAQGARGKNIQYF
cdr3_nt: TGCGCCAGCAGCCAAAATGCACAGGGGGCGCGGGGCAAAAACATTCAGTACTTC

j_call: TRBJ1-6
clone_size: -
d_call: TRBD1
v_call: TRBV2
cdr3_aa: CASLGQLNSPLHF
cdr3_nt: TGTGCCAGCTTGGGACAGCTTAATTCACCCCTCCACTTT

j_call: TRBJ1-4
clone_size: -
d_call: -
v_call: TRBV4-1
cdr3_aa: CASSQRVVGEKLFF
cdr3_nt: TGCGCCAGCAGCCAACGGGTTGTGGGTGAAAAACTGTTTTTT

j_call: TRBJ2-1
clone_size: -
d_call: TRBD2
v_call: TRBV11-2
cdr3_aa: CASRSTPGLAGDSYNEQFF
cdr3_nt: TGTGCCAGCCGCTCCACTCCGGGACTAGCGGGAGATTCCTACAATGAGCAGTTCTTC

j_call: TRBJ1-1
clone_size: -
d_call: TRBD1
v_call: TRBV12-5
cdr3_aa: CASGFLGLTGEAFF
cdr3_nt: TGTGCTAGTGGTTTTCTCGGATTGACAGGGGAAGCTTTCTTT

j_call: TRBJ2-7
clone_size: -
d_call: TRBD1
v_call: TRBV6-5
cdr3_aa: CASSYSGTGVYEQYF
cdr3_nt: TGTGCCAGCAGTTACTCCGGGACAGGGGTATACGAGCAGTACTTC

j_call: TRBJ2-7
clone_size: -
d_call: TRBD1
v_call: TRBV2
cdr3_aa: CASRRDRGYEQYF
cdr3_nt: TGTGCCAGCAGGCGGGACAGGGGGTACGAGCAGTACTTC

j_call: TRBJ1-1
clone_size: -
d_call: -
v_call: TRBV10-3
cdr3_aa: CAISDGSGNTEAFF
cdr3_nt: TGTGCCATCAGTGATGGCAGTGGGAACACTGAAGCTTTCTTT

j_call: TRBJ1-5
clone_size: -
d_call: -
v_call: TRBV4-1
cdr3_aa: CASSQEDSRGYQPQHF
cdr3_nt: TGCGCCAGCAGCCAAGAAGATTCCAGGGGATATCAGCCCCAGCATTTT

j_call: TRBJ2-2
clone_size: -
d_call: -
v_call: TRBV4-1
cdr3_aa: CASSQERAPTGELFF
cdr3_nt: TGCGCCAGCAGCCAAGAACGAGCCCCGACCGGGGAGCTGTTTTTT

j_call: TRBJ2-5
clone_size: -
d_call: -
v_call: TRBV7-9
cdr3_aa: CASSWGRRGKETQYF
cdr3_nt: TGTGCCAGCAGCTGGGGCCGCCGGGGGAAAGAGACCCAGTACTTC

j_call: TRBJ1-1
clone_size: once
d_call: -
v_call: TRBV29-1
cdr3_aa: CSVEDSRRAFF
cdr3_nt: TGCAGCGTTGAAGATTCCCGCAGGGCTTTCTTT

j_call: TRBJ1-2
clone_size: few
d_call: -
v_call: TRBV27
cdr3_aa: CASSLGAGINYGYTF
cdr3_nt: TGTGCCAGCAGTTTAGGGGCAGGGATCAACTATGGCTACACCTTC

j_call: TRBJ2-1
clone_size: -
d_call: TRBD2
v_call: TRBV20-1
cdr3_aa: CSARGGTMQFF
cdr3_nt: TGCAGTGCTAGAGGGGGGACTATGCAGTTCTTC

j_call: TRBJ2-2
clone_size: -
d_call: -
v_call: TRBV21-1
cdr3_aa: CASSNRGPGELFF
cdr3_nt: TGTGCCAGCAGTAACAGGGGACCCGGGGAGCTGTTTTTT

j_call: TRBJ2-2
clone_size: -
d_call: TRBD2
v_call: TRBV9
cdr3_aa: CASSVSRGLDAGELFF
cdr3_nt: TGTGCCAGCAGCGTTAGTCGGGGACTAGACGCCGGGGAGCTGTTTTTT

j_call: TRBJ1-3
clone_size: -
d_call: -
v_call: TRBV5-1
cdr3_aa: CASTKAGASFSGNTIYF
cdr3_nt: TGCGCCAGCACAAAGGCGGGGGCGAGCTTCTCTGGAAACACCATATATTTT

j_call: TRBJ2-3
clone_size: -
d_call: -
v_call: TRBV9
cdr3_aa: CASSVESGTDTQYF
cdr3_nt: TGTGCCAGCAGCGTAGAATCGGGCACAGATACGCAGTATTTT

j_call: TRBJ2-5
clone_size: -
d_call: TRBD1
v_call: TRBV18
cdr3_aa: CASSPPGTGKETQYF
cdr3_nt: TGTGCCAGCTCACCACCCGGGACAGGGAAGGAGACCCAGTACTTC

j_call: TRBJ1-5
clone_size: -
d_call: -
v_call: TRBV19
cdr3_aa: CASRPGLRSSGMSYQPQHF
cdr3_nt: TGTGCCAGTAGGCCGGGTCTTCGGTCGTCGGGGATGTCTTATCAGCCCCAGCATTTT

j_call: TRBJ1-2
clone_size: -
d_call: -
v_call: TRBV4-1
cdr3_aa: CASSQEQGVRNGYTF
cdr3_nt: TGCGCCAGCAGCCAAGAACAGGGTGTTCGGAATGGTTACACCTTC

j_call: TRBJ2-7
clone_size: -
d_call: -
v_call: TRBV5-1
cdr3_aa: CASSLLQDPSEQYF
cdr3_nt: TGCGCCAGCAGCTTGTTACAGGACCCCAGCGAGCAGTACTTC

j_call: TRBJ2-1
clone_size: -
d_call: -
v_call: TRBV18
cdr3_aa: CAASPSVSDNEQFF
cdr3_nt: TGTGCAGCGAGTCCTAGCGTAAGTGATAATGAGCAGTTCTTC

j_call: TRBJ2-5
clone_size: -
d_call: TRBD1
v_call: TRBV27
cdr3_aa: CASRGGQGRETQYF
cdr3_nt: TGTGCCAGCAGGGGGGGACAGGGCCGGGAGACCCAGTACTTC